The rows below give T cell receptor beta chains drawn from one sample of a study of OX40 agonist ivuxolimab in advanced cancers. Data came from immunoSEQ multiplex PCR; TCRdb stores just in-frame clones and leaves some out. In the table there are fewer than 25,000 clones, less than 75% of which are singletons. This specimen consisted of CD4+ or CD8+ T cells sorted from blood, obtained in a trial of the OX40 agonist ivuxolimab. All receptors derive from an adult with an advanced solid tumor such as melanoma, head and neck, liver or kidney cancer. Both conserved end residues are part of each CDR3. A D gene is named only where the DNA matches it firmly. Clone size is not always given. Where it is, it says once, few, many or a class for expanded clones.

>TRBJ2-7|NA|TRBV27|NA
CASSRQDFYYEQYF
TGTGCCAGCAGCCGACAGGACTTTTACTACGAGCAGTACTTC
>TRBJ2-2|NA|TRBV29-1|NA
CSVEGPRNTGELFF
TGCAGCGTTGAAGGTCCTAGGAACACCGGGGAGCTGTTTTTT
>TRBJ1-4|NA|TRBV7-8|NA
CASSPPGTLNEKLFF
TGTGCCAGCAGCCCGCCCGGGACCCTTAATGAAAAACTGTTTTTT
>TRBJ2-7|NA|TRBV30|NA
CAWSAPGHSYEQYF
TGTGCCTGGAGTGCGCCGGGACATTCCTACGAGCAGTACTTC
>TRBJ1-1|NA|TRBV5-4|NA
CASSLASTNTEAFF
TGTGCCAGCAGCTTGGCCTCGACAAACACTGAAGCTTTCTTT
>TRBJ1-1|NA|TRBV4-1|NA
CASSPSAIMNTEAFF
TGCGCCAGCAGCCCCAGCGCCATCATGAACACTGAAGCTTTCTTT
>TRBJ2-1|NA|TRBV27|TRBD2
CASSPPGLAGGYEQFF
TGTGCCAGCAGTCCCCCCGGACTAGCGGGGGGGTATGAGCAGTTCTTC
>TRBJ1-5|once|TRBV19|NA
CASSTPGHGVLDIAQHF
TGTGCCAGTAGTACCCCGGGACACGGGGTTTTAGATATAGCCCAGCATTTT
>TRBJ2-5|NA|TRBV9|NA
CASSGTSETQYF
TGTGCCAGCAGCGGGACTTCAGAGACCCAGTACTTC
>TRBJ2-3|NA|TRBV5-4|TRBD2
CASSPGTSGRSQDTQYF
TGTGCCAGCAGTCCGGGAACCAGCGGGAGGTCCCAAGATACGCAGTATTTT
>TRBJ2-7|NA|TRBV14|NA
CASSQAGFSYEQYF
TGTGCCAGCAGCCAAGCCGGTTTCTCCTACGAGCAGTACTTC
>TRBJ1-6|NA|TRBV7-9|NA
CASSLAVGNSPLHF
TGTGCCAGCAGCTTAGCAGTCGGGAATTCACCCCTCCACTTT
>TRBJ2-2|NA|TRBV4-1|NA
CASSQDPLTPGLTGELFF
TGCGCCAGCAGCCAAGATCCTTTGACTCCGGGACTTACCGGGGAGCTGTTTTTT
>TRBJ2-5|NA|TRBV2|NA
CASSENFQAVETQYF
TGTGCCAGCAGTGAAAACTTCCAGGCGGTGGAGACCCAGTACTTC
>TRBJ1-1|NA|TRBV12-2|NA
CASRLVPLGGTEAFF
TGTGCAAGTCGCTTAGTACCGTTGGGGGGCACTGAAGCTTTCTTT
>TRBJ2-5|NA|TRBV7-9|NA
CASSLLGNQMETQYF
TGTGCCAGCAGCTTACTGGGAAACCAAATGGAGACCCAGTACTTC
>TRBJ2-3|NA|TRBV6-5|NA
CASSYSGRGGDTQYF
TGTGCCAGCAGTTACTCAGGCAGGGGAGGAGATACGCAGTATTTT
>TRBJ1-2|NA|TRBV2|NA
CASSEMGTLYGYTF
TGTGCCAGCAGTGAAATGGGGACCCTCTATGGCTACACCTTC
>TRBJ1-2|few|TRBV6-5|NA
CASSYHAGGGYGYTF
TGTGCCAGCAGTTACCACGCGGGGGGCGGCTATGGCTACACCTTC
>TRBJ2-1|NA|TRBV19|NA
CASSIDRGSSYNEQFF
TGTGCCAGTAGTATAGATCGCGGCAGCTCCTACAATGAGCAGTTCTTC
>TRBJ1-4|NA|TRBV7-9|TRBD1
CASSFPGTGGEKLFF
TGTGCCAGCAGCTTTCCCGGGACAGGGGGTGAAAAACTGTTTTTT
>TRBJ1-1|many|TRBV19|NA
CASSIWGGNTEAFF
TGTGCCAGTAGTATCTGGGGAGGGAACACTGAAGCTTTCTTT
>TRBJ2-7|once|TRBV11-2|TRBD1
CASSLDWGVGTGPYEQYF
TGTGCCAGCAGCTTAGATTGGGGGGTGGGGACAGGCCCCTACGAGCAGTACTTC
>TRBJ1-2|NA|TRBV9|NA
CASSGTLGSRTF
TGTGCCAGCAGCGGGACACTCGGGTCTAGGACCTTC
>TRBJ2-7|few|TRBV28|TRBD2
CASSPPGGSEYF
TGTGCCAGCAGTCCTCCGGGGGGGTCGGAGTACTTC
>TRBJ2-1|NA|TRBV2|NA
CATTGLRYNEQFF
TGTGCCACCACAGGGTTGAGGTACAATGAGCAGTTCTTC
>TRBJ2-3|NA|TRBV18|TRBD1
CASSPPEVTGAQIDTQYF
TGTGCCAGCTCACCACCGGAGGTTACAGGGGCCCAAATAGATACGCAGTATTTT
>TRBJ1-1|few|TRBV11-2|TRBD1
CASSLTGMNTEAFF
TGTGCCAGCAGCCTGACAGGGATGAACACTGAAGCTTTCTTT
>TRBJ1-1|NA|TRBV28|TRBD1
CASSLSTGVTEAFF
TGTGCCAGCAGTTTATCTACAGGGGTCACTGAAGCTTTCTTT
>TRBJ2-6|NA|TRBV2|TRBD2
CASREDGGVVGANVLTF
TGTGCCAGCAGAGAGGACGGGGGGGTAGTTGGGGCCAACGTCCTGACTTTC
>TRBJ2-7|NA|TRBV9|NA
CASSPGSFDEQYF
TGTGCCAGCAGCCCCGGAAGCTTCGACGAGCAGTACTTC
>TRBJ1-1|NA|TRBV5-6|NA
CASSSGSVTEAFF
TGTGCCAGCAGCTCAGGGTCGGTCACTGAAGCTTTCTTT
>TRBJ1-1|few|TRBV2|NA
CASSEWWNTEAFF
TGTGCCAGCAGTGAATGGTGGAACACTGAAGCTTTCTTT
>TRBJ2-7|medium-sized|TRBV28|NA
CASSLFEGSPYEQYF
TGTGCCAGCAGTTTATTTGAGGGTTCACCCTACGAGCAGTACTTC
>TRBJ2-7|NA|TRBV5-1|TRBD2
CASAGLAGGDEQYF
TGCGCCAGCGCGGGACTAGCGGGAGGCGACGAGCAGTACTTC
>TRBJ1-1|few|TRBV19|NA
CASSVGAGTEAFF
TGTGCCAGTAGTGTGGGCGCCGGCACTGAAGCTTTCTTT
>TRBJ1-4|NA|TRBV5-1|NA
CASSLWGGEKLFF
TGCGCCAGCAGCTTGTGGGGAGGGGAAAAACTGTTTTTT
>TRBJ1-1|NA|TRBV7-9|NA
CASSPPENTEAFF
TGTGCCAGCAGCCCTCCAGAGAACACTGAAGCTTTCTTT
>TRBJ2-7|NA|TRBV7-2|NA
CASSSSIVRPHSYEQYF
TGTGCCAGCAGCTCCTCAATCGTACGGCCGCATTCCTACGAGCAGTACTTC
>TRBJ1-5|NA|TRBV28|NA
CASSPWTGNQPQHF
TGTGCCAGCAGTCCCTGGACGGGCAATCAGCCCCAGCATTTT
>TRBJ2-1|few|TRBV19|NA
CASTQGLYNEQFF
TGTGCCAGTACCCAGGGGCTGTACAATGAGCAGTTCTTC
>TRBJ1-5|NA|TRBV6-5|NA
CASSYLETSLEPQHF
TGTGCCAGCAGTTACCTCGAGACCAGCCTCGAGCCCCAGCATTTT
>TRBJ2-3|NA|TRBV9|NA
CASSNGGGSTDTQYF
TGTGCCAGCAGCAATGGAGGGGGGTCCACAGATACGCAGTATTTT
>TRBJ1-2|NA|TRBV7-8|TRBD1
CASSPTGGGNGYTF
TGTGCCAGCAGTCCCACAGGGGGGGGGAATGGCTACACCTTC